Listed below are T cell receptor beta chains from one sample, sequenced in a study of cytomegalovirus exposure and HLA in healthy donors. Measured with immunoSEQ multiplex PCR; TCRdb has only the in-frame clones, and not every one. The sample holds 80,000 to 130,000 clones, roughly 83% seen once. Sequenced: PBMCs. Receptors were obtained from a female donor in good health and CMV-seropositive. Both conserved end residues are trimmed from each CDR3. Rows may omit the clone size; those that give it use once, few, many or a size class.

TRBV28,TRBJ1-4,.,ASSLRTGRTNEKLF
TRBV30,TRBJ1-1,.,AWSSRTGSEAF
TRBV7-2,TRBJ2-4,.,ASSPDRVNIQY
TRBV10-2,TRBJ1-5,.,ASSEAPGDQPQH
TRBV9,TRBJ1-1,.,ASSYRAGNTEAF
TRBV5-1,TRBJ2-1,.,ASSLSGGQYNEQF
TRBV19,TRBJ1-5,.,ASSPDTYSNQPQH
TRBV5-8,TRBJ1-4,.,ASSLGQGGEKLF
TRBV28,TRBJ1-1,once,ASSPDPGGRTEAF
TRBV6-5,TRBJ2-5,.,ASGGTGGDETQY
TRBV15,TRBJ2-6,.,ATSRDGGSGANVLT
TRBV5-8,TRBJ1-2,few,ASSPDRHYGYT
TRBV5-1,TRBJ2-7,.,ASSVLQGRNEQY